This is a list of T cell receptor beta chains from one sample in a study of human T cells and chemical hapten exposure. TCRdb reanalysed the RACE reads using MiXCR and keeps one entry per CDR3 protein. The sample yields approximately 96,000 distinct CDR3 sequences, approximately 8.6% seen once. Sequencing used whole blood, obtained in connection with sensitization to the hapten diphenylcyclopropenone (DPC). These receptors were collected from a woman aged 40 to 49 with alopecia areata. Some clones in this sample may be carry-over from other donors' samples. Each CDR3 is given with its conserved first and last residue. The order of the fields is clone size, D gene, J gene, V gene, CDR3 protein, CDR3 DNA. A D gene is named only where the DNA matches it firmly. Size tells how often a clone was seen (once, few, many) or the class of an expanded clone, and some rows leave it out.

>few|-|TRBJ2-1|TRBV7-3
CASSFYPTSNEQFF
TGTGCCAGCAGCTTCTACCCGACTAGTAATGAGCAGTTCTTC
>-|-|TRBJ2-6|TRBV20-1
CSARRSESGANVLTF
TGCAGTGCGAGGCGGTCGGAATCCGGGGCCAACGTCCTGACTTTC
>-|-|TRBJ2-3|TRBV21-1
CASTLQGQGVFKDTQYF
TGTGCCAGCACCCTACAGGGACAGGGGGTTTTTAAGGATACGCAGTATTTT
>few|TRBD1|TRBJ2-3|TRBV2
CASSVLGQGTDTQYF
TGTGCCAGCAGTGTTTTGGGACAGGGAACAGATACGCAGTATTTT
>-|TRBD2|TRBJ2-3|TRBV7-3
CASSLRPSGRDTDTQYF
TGTGCCAGCAGCTTACGTCCCAGCGGGAGGGACACAGATACGCAGTATTTT
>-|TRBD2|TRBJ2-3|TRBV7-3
CASSLIGGGRETDTQYF
TGTGCCAGCAGCTTAATCGGCGGCGGGAGGGAGACAGATACGCAGTATTTT
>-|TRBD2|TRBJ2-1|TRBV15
CATSRERESSYNEQFF
TGTGCCACCAGCAGAGAGCGGGAGAGCTCCTACAATGAGCAGTTCTTC
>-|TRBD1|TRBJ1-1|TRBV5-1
CASRQGNMNTEAFF
TGCGCCAGCAGACAGGGGAACATGAACACTGAAGCTTTCTTT
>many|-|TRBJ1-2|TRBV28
CASSLGALPYGYTF
TGTGCCAGCAGTTTGGGGGCCCTACCCTATGGCTACACCTTC
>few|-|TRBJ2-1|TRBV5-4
CASSSGGGAYNEQFF
TGTGCCAGCAGCTCAGGAGGGGGGGCCTACAATGAGCAGTTCTTC
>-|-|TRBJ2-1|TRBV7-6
CASSPFRENEQFF
TGTGCCAGCAGCCCGTTCAGGGAGAATGAGCAGTTCTTC
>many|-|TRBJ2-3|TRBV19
CASSSLTAGGDTQYF
TGTGCCAGTAGTTCCCTGACAGCTGGAGGGGATACGCAGTATTTT
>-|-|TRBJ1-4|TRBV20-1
CSARVSTLLTNEKLFF
TGCAGTGCTAGAGTGTCAACGCTTCTAACTAATGAAAAACTGTTTTTT
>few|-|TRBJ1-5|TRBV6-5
CASNGGESQPQHF
TGTGCCAGCAACGGGGGGGAAAGCCAGCCCCAGCATTTT
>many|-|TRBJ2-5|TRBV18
CASSPPDQETQYF
TGTGCCAGCTCACCACCAGACCAAGAGACCCAGTACTTC
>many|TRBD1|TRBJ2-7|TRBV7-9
CASSGLGDSPEQYF
TGTGCCAGCAGCGGACTGGGGGACAGTCCCGAGCAGTACTTC
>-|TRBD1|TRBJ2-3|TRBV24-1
CATSDTPGQGKTDTQYF
TGTGCCACCAGTGACACGCCGGGACAGGGAAAAACAGATACGCAGTATTTT
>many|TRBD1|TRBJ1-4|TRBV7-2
CASSLASGGANEKLFF
TGTGCCAGCAGCTTAGCGTCAGGGGGCGCGAATGAAAAACTGTTTTTT
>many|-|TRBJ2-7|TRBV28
CASGRTQNGHEQYF
TGTGCCAGCGGACGGACTCAAAATGGGCACGAGCAGTACTTC
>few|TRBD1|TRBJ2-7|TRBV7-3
CASSATITGDGDEQYF
TGTGCCAGCAGCGCAACGATAACAGGGGACGGTGACGAGCAGTACTTC